Listed here are 32 T cell receptor beta chains from one sample, sequenced in a study of CD4+ T cells in melanoma. Profiled with immunoSEQ multiplex PCR; TCRdb holds only in-frame clones, not every one. This table holds almost 15,000 clones, 75% to 90% found once. The specimen was cells from a culture (not recorded whether cultured in vitro). The source of these receptors is a human donor with melanoma.

The J gene is TRBJ1-1, the V gene TRBV6-6; 9 nucleotides match TRBD1. With 6 bases clipped from V and 5 bases from J, the junction kept 7 bases outside the gene matches. Germline V lookup: CDR1 MNHNY, CDR2 SVGAGI (reference sequence). CDR3 length equals 14 residues. CDR3 nucleotides: TGTGCCAGCAGCTTCGGACAGGGGCGAACTGAAGCTTTCTTT. Its translation: CASSFGQGRTEAFF.

This chain joins TRBV2 and TRBJ2-1, with unresolved D. The CDR3 spans 13 residues. Trimming took 2 bases from V and 4 from J, leaving 6 bases between them. CDR1 is SNHLY and CDR2 is FYNNEI in the germline V gene. The CDR3: CASSERRYNEQFF. The CDR3 DNA reads TGTGCCAGCAGTGAACGCCGGTACAATGAGCAGTTCTTC.

This clone was detected only once. The CDR3 coding sequence is TGTGCCAGCAGCTTATTAGACGCAGTGGAGACCCAGTACTTC. As protein: CASSLLDAVETQYF. The rearrangement uses TRBV13 and TRBJ2-5, with D unclear. Germline V gives CDR1 PRHDT, CDR2 FYEKMQ (reference sequence). V lost 2 bases and J 5 bases, leaving 12 bases between the germline ends. This CDR3 contains 14 residues.

The genes are TRBV28 and TRBJ1-5; no clear D. The CDR3 sequence is 16 residues long. Trimming removed 9 bases from V and 4 bases from J, with 22 bases in between. CDR1 and CDR2 from the germline V gene are MDHEN and SYDVKM. The chain's CDR3 is CASGLGSQLRNQPQHF. CDR3 sequence (DNA): TGTGCCAGTGGTCTGGGTTCCCAGCTGAGGAATCAGCCCCAGCATTTT.

The chain employs TRBV4-2 and TRBJ2-1, with D tentatively TRBD2 (5 bases). V shed 1 base and J shed 1 base, with 8 bases lying between them. Germline values: CDR1 LGHNA, CDR2 YNFKEQ. The CDR3 is 15 residues long. As DNA, the CDR3 is TGTGCCAGCAGCCAAGGAAGGGAGTCCTACAATGAGCAGTTCTTC. Translating it yields CASSQGRESYNEQFF.

The gene calls are TRBV5-1 and TRBJ1-1; the D gene is possibly TRBD1 (5 bases). Looked up from germline, CDR1 is SGHRS and CDR2 is YFSETQ. The CDR3 spans 15 residues. V was shortened by 2 bases and J by 1 base, with 12 bases between the two germline ends. The CDR3: CASSLLGPKNTEAFF. CDR3 in DNA: TGCGCCAGCAGCTTATTGGGGCCGAAGAACACTGAAGCTTTCTTT. The whole variable domain, remainder taken from reference TRBV5-1 and TRBJ1-1, is KAGVTQTPRYLIKTRGQQVTLSCSPISGHRSVSWYQQTPGQGLQFLFEYFSETQRNKGNFPGRFSGRQFSNSRSEMNVSTLELGDSALYLCASSLLGPKNTEAFFGQGTRLTVV.

The J gene is TRBJ2-7, the V gene TRBV19, with D perhaps TRBD2 (5 bases). The CDR3 runs to 14 residues. Germline V gives CDR1 LNHDA, CDR2 SQIVND (reference sequence). V was cut by 5 bases and J by 2 bases, with 13 bases left in between. This CDR3 is CASSPLVRAYEQYF. In DNA, the CDR3 is TGTGCCAGTAGTCCCCTAGTGCGGGCCTACGAGCAGTACTTC.

The V and J genes are TRBV6-4 and TRBJ2-7; D not resolved. The CDR3 extends over 10 amino acids. The V end was cut by 4 bases, the J end by 3 bases, with 1 base between. From germline, CDR1 is MRHNA and CDR2 SNTAGT. The CDR3 loop is CASSGYEQYF. As DNA, the CDR3 is TGTGCCAGCAGTGGCTACGAGCAGTACTTC.

This chain uses TRBV6-5 with TRBJ1-3, with unresolved D. The CDR3 consists of 14 residues. The germline V gene has CDR1 MNHEY and CDR2 SVGAGI. V was trimmed by 6 bases and J by 0 bases, leaving 9 bases between them. The CDR3 DNA follows: TGTGCCAGCAGCCAGACTATCTCTGGAAACACCATATATTTT. It encodes CASSQTISGNTIYF.

The chain is built from TRBV7-3 and TRBJ1-5; unclear D gene. From germline, CDR1 is SGHTA and CDR2 FQGTGA. The CDR3 extends over 13 amino acids. The V end lost 5 bases, the J end lost 8 bases, and 13 bases lay between the germline ends. CDR3 DNA sequence: TGTGCCAGCAGCACGAACCCCGGAGAGCCCCAGCATTTT. Amino acid sequence: CASSTNPGEPQHF.

The rearrangement uses TRBV5-8 and TRBJ2-3; D gene ambiguous. Germline V CDR1 and CDR2: SGHTS, YDEGEE. The CDR3 runs to 16 residues. V dropped 4 bases and J dropped 0 bases, with 15 bases sitting between them. This CDR3 is CASSPGSLWSTDTQYF. The DNA for the CDR3 is TGTGCCAGCAGCCCCGGGTCTCTCTGGAGCACAGATACGCAGTATTTT.

The genes are TRBV18 and TRBJ2-2; D not resolved. The germline V gene encodes CDR1 KGHSH and CDR2 LQKENI. The CDR3 consists of 15 residues. Trimming shortened V by 2 bases and J by 5 bases, and 12 bases separated the two germline ends. This CDR3 is CASSPSSVVTGELFF. The CDR3 DNA follows: TGTGCCAGCTCACCAAGCTCTGTAGTGACCGGGGAGCTGTTTTTT.

This chain uses TRBV9 with TRBJ1-2; the D is unclear. This CDR3 comprises 14 residues. Looked up from germline, CDR1 is SGDLS and CDR2 is YYNGEE. The V end lost 0 bases, the J end lost 4 bases, and 10 bases lay between the germline ends. The CDR3 DNA follows: TGTGCCAGCAGCGTAGAAGCCCACGCCTATGGCTACACCTTC. Translated, it gives CASSVEAHAYGYTF.

The V call is TRBV7-7, the J call TRBJ2-5, with 10 bases identical to TRBD2. Germline V gene data show CDR1 as SSHAT and CDR2 as FNYEAQ (reference sequence). There are 14 residues in the CDR3. The CDR3 nucleotides read TGTGCTAGCGCCGGGACTAGCGTACAAGAGACCCAGTACTTC. Translating gives CASAGTSVQETQYF.

J is TRBJ1-2 and V is TRBV15, with D possibly matching TRBD1 (5 bases). The germline V gene encodes CDR1 LNHNV and CDR2 YYDKDF (reference sequence). V lost 0 bases to trimming and J lost 8 bases, with 13 bases between them. The CDR3 is 14 residues long. This chain's CDR3 is CATSRDIQGGGYTF. CDR3 sequence (DNA): TGTGCCACCAGCAGAGATATTCAGGGAGGCGGCTACACCTTC.

This clone was observed a handful of times. The chain carries TRBV5-4 and TRBJ2-2; 12 nucleotides match TRBD2. Germline CDR1 reads SGHNT; CDR2 reads YYREEE (reference sequence). The CDR3 loop spans 17 amino acids. V lost 0 bases, J lost 0 bases, and 0 bases stayed unmatched. CDR3 residues: CASSLGLAGANTGELFF. In nucleotides, the CDR3 is TGTGCCAGCAGCTTGGGACTAGCGGGGGCGAACACCGGGGAGCTGTTTTTT.

The J gene is TRBJ2-3, the V gene TRBV5-6; no definite D call. Germline V gene data show CDR1 as SGHDT and CDR2 as YYEEEE. The CDR3 covers 15 residues. V shed 0 bases and J shed 2 bases, with 10 bases lying between them. The CDR3 nucleotides read TGTGCCAGCAGCTTGGTAGTCACTAACACAGATACGCAGTATTTT. Translation gives CASSLVVTNTDTQYF.

This sequence joins TRBV2 and TRBJ1-1, with 10 bases matching TRBD1. Trimming cost V 1 base and J 7 bases; bases outside gene matches: 6. The germline gives CDR1 SNHLY, CDR2 FYNNEI. This CDR3 comprises 15 residues. The CDR3 spells CASSEGQGARLEAFF. DNA of the CDR3: TGTGCCAGCAGTGAAGGACAGGGGGCCCGCCTTGAAGCTTTCTTT.

V gene TRBV14 combines with J gene TRBJ2-7; no clear D. The CDR3 has 16 amino acids. Between the trimmed V and J ends, which lost 1 base and 3 bases, there was a span of 16 bases. Germline V gene lookup returns CDR1 SGHDN and CDR2 FVKESK. The CDR3 nucleotides are TGTGCCAGCAGCCAAGTTGCTGGGTCCACGGGCTACGAGCAGTACTTC. Translated, it gives CASSQVAGSTGYEQYF.

This sequence joins TRBV2 and TRBJ2-2; D remains unclear. V was trimmed by 6 bases and J by 2 bases, leaving 16 bases between them. The CDR3 sequence is 16 residues long. The V gene's germline CDR1 is SNHLY and CDR2 FYNNEI. The CDR3 region is CASSLSFPSNTGELFF. The CDR3 region has the DNA TGTGCCAGCAGCCTCAGCTTCCCTAGTAACACCGGGGAGCTGTTTTTT.

V gene TRBV5-1 combines with J gene TRBJ1-1; D not certain. Trimming pared 0 bases from V and 3 bases from J, leaving 9 bases between. The CDR3 covers 14 residues. CDR1 is SGHRS, CDR2 YFSETQ, per germline. The CDR3 region is CASSLALGDTEAFF. CDR3 nucleotide sequence: TGCGCCAGCAGCTTGGCGCTTGGGGACACTGAAGCTTTCTTT.

The J gene is TRBJ2-1, the V gene TRBV5-1; 8 positions agree with TRBD1. CDR3 length equals 15 residues. J lost 3 bases, V lost 4 bases, and 6 bases had no gene match. Germline V gene data show CDR1 as SGHRS and CDR2 as YFSETQ. The CDR3 protein is CASSIKQGDYNEQFF. CDR3 coding DNA: TGCGCCAGCAGCATAAAACAGGGGGACTACAATGAGCAGTTCTTC.

The chain joins TRBV7-2 to TRBJ1-1; unclear D gene. CDR1 is SGHTA, CDR2 FQGNSA, per germline. V shed 6 bases and J shed 9 bases, with 14 bases lying between them. The CDR3 has 12 residues. The CDR3 loop is CASSQYGQKAFF. Written as DNA, the CDR3 is TGTGCCAGCAGTCAATACGGGCAGAAAGCTTTCTTT.

This clone appeared a few times. The V and J genes are TRBV6-1 and TRBJ1-2; a weak D match, TRBD1 (6 bases). The V gene lost 1 base and the J gene lost 1 base, with 10 bases spanning the gap. The CDR3 has 15 amino acids. Germline CDR1 MNHNS, CDR2 SASEGT. CDR3 region: CASSEGGGGNYGYTF. The CDR3, as DNA: TGTGCCAGCAGTGAAGGAGGGGGGGGTAACTATGGCTACACCTTC.

This sequence joins TRBV7-3 and TRBJ2-3, with TRBD2 identical over 10 bases. Looked up from germline, CDR1 is SGHTA and CDR2 is FQGTGA. CDR3 size: 17 residues. V shed 1 base and J 5 bases; nucleotides not matched to a gene: 9. Written as DNA, the CDR3 is TGTGCCAGCAGCTTAATTCCAGCGGGGGGGCTGTTAGATACGCAGTATTTT. Translating gives CASSLIPAGGLLDTQYF. Variable domain in full (rest from reference TRBV7-3 and TRBJ2-3): GAGVSQTPSNKVTEKGKYVELRCDPISGHTALYWYRQSLGQGPEFLIYFQGTGAADDSGLPNDRFFAVRPEGSVSTLKIQRTERGDSAVYLCASSLIPAGGLLDTQYFGPGTRLTVL.

The chain carries TRBV6-1 and TRBJ1-1; 8 positions match TRBD1. The CDR3 runs to 15 residues. CDR1 and CDR2 (germline): MNHNS, SASEGT. V was pared by 4 bases and J by 0 bases, with 4 bases of the junction left unmatched. The CDR3 nucleotides read TGTGCCAGCAGTGCCCGACAGGGGATGAACACTGAAGCTTTCTTT. It is translated as CASSARQGMNTEAFF.

The rearrangement links TRBV30 to TRBJ2-7; TRBD1 might be the D (6 bases). Germline V CDR1 and CDR2: GTSNPN, SVGIG (reference sequence). This CDR3 is 14 amino acids long. Trimming stripped 2 bases from V and 4 bases from J, with 15 bases between. The CDR3 DNA follows: TGTGCCTGGAGTCGGCTGGGGGCCCGGTACGAGCAGTACTTC. The encoded protein is CAWSRLGARYEQYF.

The rearrangement uses TRBV19 and TRBJ1-1; 7 nucleotides agree with TRBD1. After removal of 4 bases from V and 7 bases from J, the junction contained 3 bases not matched to a gene. The germline gives CDR1 LNHDA, CDR2 SQIVND (reference sequence). This CDR3 is built from 12 residues. The CDR3 DNA reads TGTGCCAGTAGTACGACAGGGCTTGAAGCTTTCTTT. Encoded protein: CASSTTGLEAFF.

This clone was counted between two and nine times. The rearrangement joins TRBV14 to TRBJ2-3; 7 bases map to TRBD2. The CDR3 loop spans 15 amino acids. V was clipped by 4 bases and J by 1 base; unmatched bases: 5. Germline V gene sequence: CDR1 SGHDN, CDR2 FVKESK. The CDR3 is CASSRQRGGTDTQYF. CDR3 DNA sequence: TGTGCCAGCAGCCGCCAGCGGGGTGGCACAGATACGCAGTATTTT.

The chain uses TRBV19 and TRBJ1-2; the D gene is possibly TRBD1 (6 bases). The CDR3 loop spans 14 amino acids. Trimming left V 3 bases short and J 3 bases short, with 11 bases between. Germline loops: CDR1 LNHDA, CDR2 SQIVND (reference sequence). The CDR3 reads CASSIRNRDYGYTF. In DNA, the CDR3 is TGTGCCAGTAGTATCCGAAACAGGGACTATGGCTACACCTTC.

The J gene is TRBJ2-1, the V gene TRBV9; 9 nucleotides agree with TRBD2. This CDR3 is built from 17 residues. V shed 4 bases, J shed 4 bases, and the junction held 12 bases outside the gene matches. Germline values: CDR1 SGDLS, CDR2 YYNGEE. CDR3 region: CASSPRLAEGPYNEQFF. The CDR3 region has the DNA TGTGCCAGCAGCCCGAGACTAGCGGAGGGACCGTACAATGAGCAGTTCTTC.

The gene calls are TRBV2 and TRBJ1-6, with unresolved D. The CDR3 is 16 amino acids. V was trimmed by 2 bases and J by 0 bases, leaving 8 bases between them. Germline V gene sequence: CDR1 SNHLY, CDR2 FYNNEI. CDR3 sequence (DNA): TGTGCCAGCAGTGAACACGGAGGCTCCTATAATTCACCCCTCCACTTT. This sequence encodes CASSEHGGSYNSPLHF.